This T cell receptor (beta chain) was sequenced for a study of T cell changes during pregnancy in multiple sclerosis. Trimming removed 0 bases at V and 5 bases at J, with 11 bases between. Per the germline V gene, CDR1 is MDHEN and CDR2 is SYDVKM. The CDR3 contains 14 residues. Sequenced by immunoSEQ multiplex PCR; TCRdb stores in-frame clones only, minus some. The top ten clones hold approximately 0.45% of a sample with approximately 120,000 clones, roughly 95% of them seen once. The clonotype was recovered from a female donor with multiple sclerosis, enrolled in a pregnancy study. Sequences were derived from peripheral blood, sampled after pregnancy. The chain employs TRBV28 and TRBJ2-7, with D maybe TRBD2 (6 bases). The CDR3 region is CASSLWRGGDEQYF. The CDR3 coding sequence is TGTGCCAGCAGTTTATGGAGAGGAGGGGACGAGCAGTACTTC.